These 3 T cell receptor beta chains were all obtained from the same sample, sequenced in a study of PD-1 blockade in mismatch repair-deficient tumors. The protocol was immunoSEQ multiplex PCR, while the TCRdb copy is restricted to in-frame clones and leaves out a portion. The table lists about 100,000 clones, about four fifths of them singletons, with 6.3% in the top ten. The starting material was peripheral blood, obtained approximately 35 weeks after starting pembrolizumab. These receptors were taken from an adult with mismatch repair-deficient cancer.

The chain combines TRBV11-3 with TRBJ2-6; D remains ambiguous. V was pared by 5 bases and J by 0 bases, with 5 bases between. This CDR3 has 14 residues. Germline V gene lookup returns CDR1 SGHNT and CDR2 YENEEA. The CDR3 reads CASSPYSGANVLTF. The CDR3 DNA reads as TGTGCCAGCAGCCCATACTCTGGGGCCAACGTCCTGACTTTC.

The chain links TRBV6-6 to TRBJ1-4; D perhaps matches TRBD1 (6 bases). Germline V gene sequence: CDR1 MNHNY, CDR2 SVGAGI (reference sequence). This CDR3 contains 14 residues. The V end was cut by 2 bases, the J end by 3 bases, with 7 bases between. CDR3 sequence (DNA): TGTGCCAGCAGTTACGAGGGGGCTAATGAAAAACTGTTTTTT. Its translation: CASSYEGANEKLFF.

The V call is TRBV4-1, the J call TRBJ2-5, with TRBD2 matching 7 bases. The better agreement between TRBJ2-7 and the DNA end casts doubt on the J call. The CDR3 sequence is 17 residues long. Germline V CDR1 and CDR2: MGHRA, YSYEKL. The CDR3 DNA is TGCGCCAGCAGCCAAGATTTCGGGACGGGAGGATCTTACGAGCAGTACTTC. Its protein is CASSQDFGTGGSYEQYF.